These 25 T cell receptor beta chains were sequenced from one sample in a study of cytomegalovirus exposure and HLA in healthy donors. PCR employed 60 Vbeta and 13 Jbeta primers. Here immunoSEQ multiplex PCR was the method, and the copy in TCRdb shows in-frame clones only, minus some. This table has under 200,000 clones, over 60% appearing once. Sequenced sample: PBMCs. These TCRs come from a woman aged 40 to 50 in good health and CMV-seronegative.

The V call is TRBV7-8, the J call TRBJ1-1, with TRBD1 matching over 7 bases. V was clipped by 5 bases and J by 1 base; unmatched bases: 4. This CDR3 spans 14 amino acids. Germline V gene sequence: CDR1 SGHVS, CDR2 FQNEAQ. CDR3 DNA: TGTGCCAGCAGCCCACAGGGGACGAACACTGAAGCTTTCTTT. It translates to CASSPQGTNTEAFF.

The V and J genes are TRBV5-1 and TRBJ1-1; 7 nucleotides agree with TRBD1. The CDR3 length is 14 residues. The V gene's germline CDR1 is SGHRS and CDR2 YFSETQ. V was pared by 4 bases and J by 3 bases, with 6 bases of the junction left unmatched. The CDR3 coding sequence is TGCGCCAGCAGCCTGACAGGGAGGCACACTGAAGCTTTCTTT. It yields the protein CASSLTGRHTEAFF. The full variable domain, its missing parts supplied by reference TRBV5-1 and TRBJ1-1, is KAGVTQTPRYLIKTRGQQVTLSCSPISGHRSVSWYQQTPGQGLQFLFEYFSETQRNKGNFPGRFSGRQFSNSRSEMNVSTLELGDSALYLCASSLTGRHTEAFFGQGTRLTVV.

The CDR3 here is CASSVTSGGARNEQFF. The CDR3 bases are TGTGCCAGCAGCGTTACTAGCGGGGGGGCCCGAAATGAGCAGTTCTTC. This chain uses TRBV7-3 with TRBJ2-1, with TRBD2 identical over 13 bases. Germline V gene data show CDR1 as SGHTA and CDR2 as FQGTGA. CDR3 size: 16 residues. The J segment lost 7 bases and the V segment lost 5 bases, leaving 8 bases of the junction unmatched.

This clone was detected a few times. J is TRBJ1-4 and V is TRBV4-1; 9 nucleotides match TRBD1. V shed 5 bases, J shed 10 bases, and the junction held 11 bases outside the gene matches. This CDR3 is built from 15 residues. Germline CDR1 is MGHRA and CDR2 is YSYEKL. The CDR3 nucleotides are TGCGCCAGCAGCAACGTACAGGGGGCAGTGGGAAAACTGTTTTTT. Translating gives CASSNVQGAVGKLFF.

As DNA, the CDR3 is TGTGCCAGCAGCCTTAGGGGCGGGGGGGCCGGGACAGATACGCAGTATTTT. Translation: CASSLRGGGAGTDTQYF. The chain links TRBV11-2 to TRBJ2-3; 9 bases agree with TRBD2. Germline CDR1 reads SGHAT; CDR2 reads FQNNGV. The CDR3 has 17 amino acids. V lost 5 bases, J lost 3 bases, and 12 bases stayed unmatched.

This sequence joins TRBV25-1 and TRBJ2-3, with 8 bases that match TRBD2. The V gene end was trimmed by 5 bases and the J gene end by 2 bases; junction bases not matched to a gene: 6. This CDR3 is built from 15 residues. The germline V gene has CDR1 MGHDK and CDR2 SYGVNS. The CDR3 bases are TGTGCCAGCAGTTTGAGCGGGGGCTCCACAGATACGCAGTATTTT. Protein product: CASSLSGGSTDTQYF.

The gene calls are TRBV5-1 and TRBJ2-2, with TRBD1 matching over 8 bases. The V gene's germline CDR1 is SGHRS and CDR2 YFSETQ. The ends lost 2 bases at V and 4 bases at J; junction bases unmatched: 10. CDR3 size: 17 residues. This CDR3 is CASSLASTGAGTGELFF. In nucleotides, the CDR3 is TGCGCCAGCAGCTTAGCCTCGACAGGGGCCGGCACCGGGGAGCTGTTTTTT.

This clone was detected only a few times. This sequence joins TRBV7-9 and TRBJ2-1, with 7 bases lining up with TRBD1. The CDR3 consists of 16 residues. V was pared by 5 bases and J by 0 bases, with 7 bases of the junction left unmatched. The germline gives CDR1 SEHNR, CDR2 FQNEAQ (reference sequence). CDR3: CASSLYRGGSYNEQFF. As DNA, the CDR3 is TGTGCCAGCAGCCTATACAGGGGTGGCTCCTACAATGAGCAGTTCTTC.

The chain carries TRBV18 and TRBJ2-7; a weak D match, TRBD1 (5 bases). This CDR3 contains 14 residues. The V gene lost 5 bases and the J gene lost 3 bases, with 14 bases spanning the gap. Germline V gene data show CDR1 as KGHSH and CDR2 as LQKENI. DNA of the CDR3: TGTGCCAGCTCATCGAACCGACAGAACTACGAGCAGTACTTC. Its translation is CASSSNRQNYEQYF.

The CDR3 loop reads CASRRQGSFYGYTF. The CDR3 nucleotides read TGTGCCAGCAGGAGACAGGGGTCGTTCTATGGCTACACCTTC. The gene calls are TRBV6-6 and TRBJ1-2; 8 bases are a match to TRBD1. The CDR3 contains 14 residues. J was trimmed by 4 bases and V by 6 bases; bases with no gene match: 7. From germline, CDR1 is MNHNY and CDR2 SVGAGI (reference sequence).

This sequence joins TRBV6-5 and TRBJ2-5; TRBD1 aligns across 9 bases. V shed 5 bases and J 11 bases; nucleotides not matched to a gene: 6. The length of the CDR3 is 12 residues. The germline V gene encodes CDR1 MNHEY and CDR2 SVGAGI. The CDR3 loop is CASSTGGREQYF. Written as DNA, the CDR3 is TGTGCCAGCAGTACAGGGGGCAGGGAGCAGTACTTC.

The chain uses TRBV27 and TRBJ1-1; TRBD1 aligns across 9 bases. From germline, CDR1 is MNHEY and CDR2 SMNVEV (reference sequence). There are 13 residues in the CDR3. V lost 6 bases and J lost 8; bases outside the gene matches: 7. CDR3: CASSRTGVWEAFF. CDR3 in DNA: TGTGCCAGCAGCAGGACAGGGGTATGGGAAGCTTTCTTT.

The chain couples TRBV7-8 to TRBJ1-3; D is possibly TRBD1 (5 bases). CDR3 length: 15 residues. V shed 6 bases and J shed 0 bases, with 12 bases lying between them. Per the germline V gene, CDR1 is SGHVS and CDR2 is FQNEAQ. This CDR3 is CASSSSGISGNTIYF. CDR3 bases: TGTGCCAGCAGTTCCTCAGGGATCTCTGGAAACACCATATATTTT. Combining the CDR3 with reference TRBV7-8 and TRBJ1-3 gives the whole variable domain GAGVSQSPRYKVAKRGQDVALRCDPISGHVSLFWYQQALGQGPEFLTYFQNEAQLDKSGLPSDRFFAERPEGSVSTLKIQRTQQEDSAVYLCASSSSGISGNTIYFGEGSWLTVV.

The chain links TRBV6-5 to TRBJ2-5, with TRBD1 identical over 9 bases. This CDR3 contains 16 residues. J lost 5 bases, V lost 4 bases, and 11 bases had no gene match. Germline V gene lookup returns CDR1 MNHEY and CDR2 SVGAGI. This CDR3 reads CASSSAGTGIRETQYF. CDR3 bases: TGTGCCAGCAGTTCCGCCGGGACAGGGATTCGCGAGACCCAGTACTTC.

This clone has a handful of counts. The V call is TRBV12-5, the J call TRBJ2-3, with TRBD2 identical over 8 bases. The V gene end was trimmed by 7 bases and the J gene end by 2 bases; junction bases not matched to a gene: 8. Germline V lookup: CDR1 LGHNT, CDR2 FRNRAP. CDR3 size: 15 residues. This CDR3 reads CASAPLAGTTDTQYF. The CDR3 DNA reads TGTGCTAGTGCCCCTTTAGCGGGAACCACAGATACGCAGTATTTT.

This chain uses TRBV5-1 with TRBJ2-7; D call uncertain. The CDR3 consists of 14 residues. Trimming took off 0 bases at V and 2 bases at J, with 9 bases between the two ends. In germline, CDR1 is SGHRS, CDR2 YFSETQ. The CDR3 bases are TGCGCCAGCAGCTTGGTCAACGCGGCCTACGAGCAGTACTTC. The encoded protein is CASSLVNAAYEQYF.

The genes are TRBV7-2 and TRBJ1-5; a possible D gene is TRBD1 (6 bases). This CDR3 contains 15 residues. V lost 1 base, J lost 8 bases, and 15 bases lay in between. Germline V gives CDR1 SGHTA, CDR2 FQGNSA. The CDR3 DNA reads as TGTGCCAGCAGCTTAGGAAGGGGCAGGGACAAGCCCCAGCATTTT. This encodes CASSLGRGRDKPQHF.

This clone was picked up a small number of times. V and J are TRBV4-1 and TRBJ2-1, with 12 nucleotides matching TRBD2. The CDR3 is made up of 16 amino acids. Germline V CDR1 and CDR2: MGHRA, YSYEKL. The V segment lost 4 bases and the J segment 6 bases; nucleotides outside the gene matches: 7. The CDR3 DNA reads as TGCGCCAGCAGCCCTCTTCTAGCGGGGGGGGTCAATGAGCAGTTCTTC. Its translation: CASSPLLAGGVNEQFF.

The chain couples TRBV6-1 to TRBJ1-3; 9 bases align to TRBD1. The CDR3 has 15 residues. Germline V gene data show CDR1 as MNHNS and CDR2 as SASEGT. Trimming cost V 10 bases and J 1 base; bases outside gene matches: 8. The CDR3 protein is CATKTGGTSGNTIYF. Here the CDR3 DNA reads TGTGCCACCAAAACAGGGGGCACATCTGGAAACACCATATATTTT.

This chain uses TRBV5-4 with TRBJ2-2, with 14 bases fitting TRBD2. The germline V gene encodes CDR1 SGHNT and CDR2 YYREEE (reference sequence). The CDR3 is 17 residues long. Trimming cost V 0 bases and J 8 bases; bases outside gene matches: 6. This chain's CDR3 is CASSLAPGTSGGGELFF. In nucleotides, the CDR3 is TGTGCCAGCAGCTTGGCTCCCGGGACTAGCGGGGGAGGGGAGCTGTTTTTT.

The genes are TRBV27 and TRBJ1-1, with D unclear. Looked up from germline, CDR1 is MNHEY and CDR2 is SMNVEV (reference sequence). V lost 10 bases, J lost 6 bases, and 21 bases lay in between. This CDR3 is built from 14 residues. CDR3 in DNA: TGTGCCACCAGGCCCCCATGGAGGGTTGCTGAAGCTTTCTTT. Translated: CATRPPWRVAEAFF.

The rearrangement uses TRBV6-5 and TRBJ1-2; no clear D. The V end was cut by 5 bases, the J end by 3 bases, with 7 bases between. The CDR3 is 12 amino acids. Germline values: CDR1 MNHEY, CDR2 SVGAGI. CDR3 in amino acids: CASSPGDYGYTF. Here the CDR3 DNA reads TGTGCCAGCAGTCCGGGAGACTATGGCTACACCTTC.

This clone appeared a few times. This chain links TRBV5-6 with TRBJ2-3; 9 bases line up with TRBD2. With V trimmed by 4 bases and J by 1 base, 7 bases remained unmatched. This CDR3 comprises 16 residues. Germline values: CDR1 SGHDT, CDR2 YYEEEE. CDR3 sequence: CASSQQAGGGTDTQYF. The DNA for the CDR3 is TGTGCCAGCAGCCAGCAAGCGGGGGGAGGCACAGATACGCAGTATTTT. The full variable domain, in which reference TRBV5-6 and TRBJ2-3 provide the parts outside the CDR3, is DAGVTQSPTHLIKTRGQQVTLRCSPKSGHDTVSWYQQALGQGPQFIFQYYEEEERQRGNFPDRFSGHQFPNYSSELNVNALLLGDSALYLCASSQQAGGGTDTQYFGPGTRLTVL.

The chain links TRBV6-1 to TRBJ2-3, with 7 bases identical to TRBD1. Losses at the gene ends were 4 bases for V and 3 bases for J; bases not matched to a gene: 10. The CDR3 is made up of 16 amino acids. CDR1 is MNHNS and CDR2 is SASEGT in the germline V gene. The CDR3 nucleotides read TGTGCCAGCAGTGGGTGGGGCAGGGGGAGAACAGATACGCAGTATTTT. The encoded protein is CASSGWGRGRTDTQYF.

The chain carries TRBV19 and TRBJ1-5; a weak D match, TRBD1 (5 bases). The V gene's germline CDR1 is LNHDA and CDR2 SQIVND (reference sequence). The V end was cut by 0 bases, the J end by 4 bases, with 10 bases between. This CDR3 comprises 15 residues. The chain's CDR3 is CASSIDGGWNQPQHF. The CDR3 DNA reads TGTGCCAGTAGTATAGACGGGGGTTGGAATCAGCCCCAGCATTTT.